Below, 8 T cell receptor beta chains from the same sample are listed, as sequenced in a study of shared clonotypes between healthy human individuals. The method was immunoSEQ multiplex PCR; TCRdb's version includes in-frame clones alone and lacks a portion of them. This table holds hundreds of thousands of clones, 85% to 95% found once. As defined, naive CD8 cells were CD45RO-negative and positively selected for CCR7, with terminally differentiated effector memory CD45RA+ cells excluded. Input material: naive CD8+ T cells sorted from blood. The receptors come from a woman in her thirties in good health.

The chain is built from TRBV5-6 and TRBJ1-1; D call uncertain. This CDR3 has 15 residues. Germline V gene lookup returns CDR1 SGHDT and CDR2 YYEEEE. Trimming took 0 bases from V and 6 from J, leaving 15 bases between them. CDR3 DNA sequence: TGTGCCAGCAGCTTGGGAGCGCGGAAACCCCCTGAAGCTTTCTTT. Encoded protein: CASSLGARKPPEAFF.

This clone was recorded once. The CDR3 here is CASSLEMSSYEQYF. The CDR3, as DNA: TGTGCCAGCAGCTTAGAGATGAGCTCCTACGAGCAGTACTTC. The gene calls are TRBV11-2 and TRBJ2-7; D is undetermined. In germline, CDR1 is SGHAT, CDR2 FQNNGV. The CDR3 runs 14 residues. V was trimmed by 0 bases and J by 0 bases, leaving 6 bases between them. The whole variable domain, filled in from reference TRBV11-2 and TRBJ2-7, reads EAGVAQSPRYKIIEKRQSVAFWCNPISGHATLYWYQQILGQGPKLLIQFQNNGVVDDSQLPKDRFSAERLKGVDSTLKIQPAKLEDSAVYLCASSLEMSSYEQYFGPGTRLTVT.

This rearrangement joins TRBV28 to TRBJ1-5, with D uncertain. Germline values: CDR1 MDHEN, CDR2 SYDVKM. CDR3 length equals 16 residues. V was trimmed by 4 bases and J by 9 bases, leaving 22 bases between them. The CDR3 spells CASSSSYEVTQSPQHF. In DNA form, the CDR3 reads TGTGCCAGCAGTTCGTCTTACGAAGTAACCCAATCGCCCCAGCATTTT. The variable domain in full, completed from reference TRBV28 and TRBJ1-5, reads DVKVTQSSRYLVKRTGEKVFLECVQDMDHENMFWYRQDPGLGLRLIYFSYDVKMKEKGDIPEGYSVSREKKERFSLILESASTNQTSMYLCASSSSYEVTQSPQHFGDGTRLSIL.

V usage is TRBV28 and J usage is TRBJ2-7; D is unresolved. The CDR3 is made up of 13 amino acids. Per the germline V gene, CDR1 is MDHEN and CDR2 is SYDVKM. Trimming removed 6 bases from V and 3 bases from J, with 12 bases in between. CDR3 coding DNA: TGTGCCAGCAGACTAAACGGGCACTACGAGCAGTACTTC. This sequence encodes CASRLNGHYEQYF.

The chain is built from TRBV5-1 and TRBJ2-5; TRBD1 agrees at 9 bases. V lost 4 bases, J lost 3 bases, and 4 bases stayed unmatched. Germline V gene lookup returns CDR1 SGHRS and CDR2 YFSETQ. This CDR3 is built from 14 residues. The CDR3 DNA reads TGCGCCAGCAGCCGTTGGACAGGGGAAGAGACCCAGTACTTC. Protein product: CASSRWTGEETQYF. Full variable domain (remainder filled in from reference TRBV5-1 and TRBJ2-5): KAGVTQTPRYLIKTRGQQVTLSCSPISGHRSVSWYQQTPGQGLQFLFEYFSETQRNKGNFPGRFSGRQFSNSRSEMNVSTLELGDSALYLCASSRWTGEETQYFGPGTRLLVL.

The chain uses TRBV10-1 and TRBJ1-5; 9 bases map to TRBD1. The CDR3 contains 19 residues. CDR1 and CDR2 (germline): WNHNN, SYGVQD (reference sequence). Trimming removed 6 bases from V and 3 bases from J; junction bases left unmatched: 18. The CDR3 nucleotides are TGCGCCAGCAGGGATAGGGACAGGGATCTACATTCAGTCAATCAGCCCCAGCATTTT. It specifies CASRDRDRDLHSVNQPQHF.

The V call is TRBV5-4, the J call TRBJ2-1; the D is unclear. CDR1 and CDR2 (germline): SGHNT, YYREEE (reference sequence). The germline V and J ends were trimmed by 4 bases and 1 base, with 12 bases remaining between them. The CDR3 sequence is 15 residues long. The CDR3 nucleotides are TGTGCCAGCAGCCTTGACTTTAATTCCTACAATGAGCAGTTCTTC. Protein: CASSLDFNSYNEQFF.

The rearrangement uses TRBV19 and TRBJ1-4; the D gene is possibly TRBD1 (6 bases). Deletions cut 3 bases from V and 5 bases from J, with 16 bases between. The length of the CDR3 is 16 residues. Looked up from germline, CDR1 is LNHDA and CDR2 is SQIVND (reference sequence). The CDR3 DNA reads TGTGCCAGTAGTATCTTCAGGGGAGCAGGAAATGAAAAACTGTTTTTT. It codes for CASSIFRGAGNEKLFF.